These 12 T cell receptor beta chains were sequenced from one sample in a study of T cell repertoires in cytomegalovirus infection. TCRdb processed the reads anew with MiXCR; each CDR3 protein has one entry. This table has almost 550,000 distinct CDR3 sequences, approximately 15% appearing once. What was sequenced was CD8+ T cells from PBMCs. The receptors derive from a human donor in good health (CMV status not recorded). Some clones in this sample may be carry-over from other donors' samples.

This chain connects TRBV19 to TRBJ2-1; 12 bases fit TRBD2. Germline values: CDR1 LNHDA, CDR2 SQIVND (reference sequence). The V gene end was trimmed by 7 bases and the J gene end by 8 bases; junction bases not matched to a gene: 9. The CDR3 contains 15 residues. The CDR3 bases are TGTGCCAGTACCGCCTCTAGCGGGGGGGACTATGAGCAGTTCTTC. Translation gives CASTASSGGDYEQFF.

V and J are TRBV27 and TRBJ2-7; tentatively, D is TRBD1 or TRBD2 (5 bases each). The CDR3 sequence is 15 residues long. V was cut by 5 bases and J by 9 bases, with 23 bases left in between. Germline V lookup: CDR1 MNHEY, CDR2 SMNVEV (reference sequence). CDR3 amino acids: CASSGDSVYDGGQYF. CDR3 sequence (DNA): TGTGCCAGCAGTGGAGACAGCGTCTACGATGGGGGGCAGTACTTC.

This rearrangement joins TRBV5-6 to TRBJ2-7, with 7 nucleotides matching TRBD1. In germline, CDR1 is SGHDT, CDR2 YYEEEE. The CDR3 is 16 amino acids. Germline trimming cut 0 bases from V and 2 bases from J; bases unmatched to any gene: 8. This chain's CDR3 is CASSLDYQGVTYEQYF. DNA of the CDR3: TGTGCCAGCAGCTTGGATTATCAGGGGGTGACCTACGAGCAGTACTTC.

Ten or more counts support this clonotype. The CDR3 DNA sequence: TGTGCCAGCAGCACCCCATCCAAGACTAAGCAGTACTTC. It yields the protein CASSTPSKTKQYF. This sequence joins TRBV11-2 and TRBJ2-7, with D possibly being TRBD2 (5 bases). The CDR3 consists of 13 residues. Germline CDR1 SGHAT, CDR2 FQNNGV. The V gene lost 5 bases and the J gene lost 8 bases, with 16 bases spanning the gap.

J is TRBJ2-7 and V is TRBV4-1; 8 nucleotides align to TRBD2. CDR1 is MGHRA, CDR2 YSYEKL, per germline. The CDR3 has 16 residues. The V segment lost 1 base and the J segment 4 bases; nucleotides outside the gene matches: 9. The CDR3 loop reads CASSQASGGGSYEQYF. The DNA of the CDR3 is TGCGCCAGCAGCCAAGCTTCGGGCGGGGGGAGTTACGAGCAGTACTTC.

This clonotype was found many times. This rearrangement joins TRBV19 to TRBJ2-1; 8 bases line up with TRBD1. CDR3 length: 15 amino acids. Germline trimming cut 7 bases from V and 4 bases from J; bases unmatched to any gene: 9. The germline V gene has CDR1 LNHDA and CDR2 SQIVND (reference sequence). CDR3 coding DNA: TGTGCCAGTACCGCACAGGGGGAACTATACAATGAGCAGTTCTTC. This gives the protein CASTAQGELYNEQFF.

V usage is TRBV12-3 or TRBV12-4 and J usage is TRBJ2-1, with D possibly TRBD2 on 7 matching bases. This CDR3 has 14 amino acids. V was clipped by 4 bases and J by 8 bases, with 15 bases between them. The CDR3 region has the DNA TGTGCCAGCAGTTCCCCGGGAGGACAGCATGAGCAGTTCTTC. Amino acids: CASSSPGGQHEQFF.

V is TRBV4-1 and J is TRBJ2-5; D may be TRBD1 (5 bases). The ends were cut back, 0 bases at V and 3 bases at J, with 8 bases in the middle. CDR3 length: 14 residues. The germline V gene encodes CDR1 MGHRA and CDR2 YSYEKL. The CDR3 region is CASSQDLREETQYF. CDR3 in DNA: TGCGCCAGCAGCCAAGATCTCAGGGAAGAGACCCAGTACTTC.

V is TRBV4-1 and J is TRBJ1-1, with 11 bases fitting TRBD1. Germline V lookup: CDR1 MGHRA, CDR2 YSYEKL. The CDR3 covers 15 residues. The trim removed 3 bases at V and 1 base at J, leaving 1 base unmatched. The CDR3 spells CASSQDRGPNTEAFF. CDR3 coding DNA: TGCGCCAGCAGCCAGGACAGGGGGCCGAACACTGAAGCTTTCTTT.

This chain uses TRBV4-2 with TRBJ2-1; TRBD1 is a possible D gene (5 bases). The germline V and J ends were trimmed by 0 bases and 3 bases, with 18 bases remaining between them. This CDR3 has 18 residues. Germline CDR1 LGHNA, CDR2 YNFKEQ. CDR3 in amino acids: CASSQEGLAGKSYNEQFF. CDR3 nucleotides: TGTGCCAGCAGCCAAGAAGGGTTGGCAGGGAAAAGCTACAATGAGCAGTTCTTC.

This clonotype was found many times. This chain connects TRBV7-9 to TRBJ2-5; TRBD1 aligns across 9 bases. The CDR3 length is 14 residues. Germline CDR1 and CDR2: SEHNR and FQNEAQ (reference sequence). V lost 4 bases, J lost 5 bases, and 5 bases stayed unmatched. CDR3 DNA sequence: TGTGCCAGCAGCTCACAGGGGGCTGTGGAGACCCAGTACTTC. Protein sequence: CASSSQGAVETQYF.

The chain is built from TRBV6-5 and TRBJ1-5; D not certain. Germline V gene lookup returns CDR1 MNHEY and CDR2 SVGAGI. The length of the CDR3 is 10 residues. V dropped 6 bases and J dropped 10 bases, with 7 bases sitting between them. The CDR3 DNA reads TGTGCCAGCAGATTCCAACCCCAGCATTTT. Translating it yields CASRFQPQHF.